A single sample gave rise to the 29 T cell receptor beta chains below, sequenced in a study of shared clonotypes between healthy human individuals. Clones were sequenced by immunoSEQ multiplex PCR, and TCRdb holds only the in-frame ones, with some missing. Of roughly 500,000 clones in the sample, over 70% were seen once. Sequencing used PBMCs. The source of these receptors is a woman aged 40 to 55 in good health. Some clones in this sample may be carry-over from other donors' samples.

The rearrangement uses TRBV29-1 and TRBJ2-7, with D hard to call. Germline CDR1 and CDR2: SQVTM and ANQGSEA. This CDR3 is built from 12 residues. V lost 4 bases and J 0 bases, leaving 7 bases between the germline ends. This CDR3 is CSVGHLSYEQYF. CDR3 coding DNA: TGCAGCGTTGGGCACCTCTCCTACGAGCAGTACTTC.

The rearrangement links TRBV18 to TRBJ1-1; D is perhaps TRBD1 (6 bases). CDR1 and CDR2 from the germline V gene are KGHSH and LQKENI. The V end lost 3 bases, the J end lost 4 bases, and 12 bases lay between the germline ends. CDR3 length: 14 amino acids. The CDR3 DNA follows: TGTGCCAGCTCACCGGTTAGGGGGATCACTGAAGCTTTCTTT. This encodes CASSPVRGITEAFF.

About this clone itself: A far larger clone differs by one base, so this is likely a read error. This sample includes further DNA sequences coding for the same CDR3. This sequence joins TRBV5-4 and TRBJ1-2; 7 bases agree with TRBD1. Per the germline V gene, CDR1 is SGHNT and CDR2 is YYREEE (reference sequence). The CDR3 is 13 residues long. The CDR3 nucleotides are TGCGCCAGCAGGCCGGGACAGTTCTATGGCTACACCTTC. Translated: CASRPGQFYGYTF.

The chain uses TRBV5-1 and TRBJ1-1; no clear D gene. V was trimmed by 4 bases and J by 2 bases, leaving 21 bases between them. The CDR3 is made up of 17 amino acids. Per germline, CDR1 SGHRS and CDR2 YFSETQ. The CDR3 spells CASSQSGGPRANTEAFF. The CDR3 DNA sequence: TGCGCCAGCAGCCAAAGCGGCGGGCCACGAGCCAACACTGAAGCTTTCTTT.

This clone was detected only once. As DNA, the CDR3 is TGTGCCAGCAGCTTAGCGAGGCTAGCGGAAAACACAGATACGCAGTATTTT. Translating gives CASSLARLAENTDTQYF. V gene TRBV7-9 combines with J gene TRBJ2-3, with 7 bases fitting TRBD2. The CDR3 is 17 residues long. Per germline, CDR1 SEHNR and CDR2 FQNEAQ (reference sequence). V shed 0 bases, J shed 2 bases, and the junction held 8 bases outside the gene matches.

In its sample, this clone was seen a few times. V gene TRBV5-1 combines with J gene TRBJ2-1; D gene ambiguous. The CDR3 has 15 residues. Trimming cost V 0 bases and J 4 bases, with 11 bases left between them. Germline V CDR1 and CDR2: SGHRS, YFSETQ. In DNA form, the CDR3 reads TGCGCCAGCAGCTTGGAAGGGCAGTCTTACAATGAGCAGTTCTTC. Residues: CASSLEGQSYNEQFF.

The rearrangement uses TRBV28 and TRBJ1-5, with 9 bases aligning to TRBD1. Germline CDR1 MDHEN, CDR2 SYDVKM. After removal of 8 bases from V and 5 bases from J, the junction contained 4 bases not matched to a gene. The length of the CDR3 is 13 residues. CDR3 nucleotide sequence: TGTGCCAGCGGGACAGGGACCGATCAGCCCCAGCATTTT. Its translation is CASGTGTDQPQHF.

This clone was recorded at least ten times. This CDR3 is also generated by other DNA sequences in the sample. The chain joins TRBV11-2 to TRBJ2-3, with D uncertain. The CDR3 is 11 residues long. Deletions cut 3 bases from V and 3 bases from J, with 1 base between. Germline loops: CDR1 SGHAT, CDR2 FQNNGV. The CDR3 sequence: CASSFTDTQYF. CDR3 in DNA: TGTGCCAGCAGCTTTACAGATACGCAGTATTTT.

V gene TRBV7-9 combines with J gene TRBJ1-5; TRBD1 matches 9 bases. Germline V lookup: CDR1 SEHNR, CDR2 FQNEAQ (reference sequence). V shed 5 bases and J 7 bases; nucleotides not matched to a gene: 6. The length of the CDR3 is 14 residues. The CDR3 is CASSPQGANQPQHF. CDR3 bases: TGTGCCAGCAGCCCACAGGGGGCGAACCAGCCCCAGCATTTT.

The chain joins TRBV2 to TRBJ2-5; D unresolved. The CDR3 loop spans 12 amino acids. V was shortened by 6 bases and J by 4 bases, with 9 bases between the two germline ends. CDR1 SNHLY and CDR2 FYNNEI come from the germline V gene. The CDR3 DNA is TGTGCCAGCAGCCCCGAGCGAGAGACCCAGTACTTC. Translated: CASSPERETQYF.

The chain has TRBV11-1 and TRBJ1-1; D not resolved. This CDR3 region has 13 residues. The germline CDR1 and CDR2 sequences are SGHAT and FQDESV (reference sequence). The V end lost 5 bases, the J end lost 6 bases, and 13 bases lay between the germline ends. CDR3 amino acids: CASSPDPGAEAFF. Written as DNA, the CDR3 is TGTGCCAGCAGCCCCGACCCTGGGGCTGAAGCTTTCTTT. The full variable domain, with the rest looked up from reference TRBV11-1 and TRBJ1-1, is EAEVAQSPRYKITEKSQAVAFWCDPISGHATLYWYRQILGQGPELLVQFQDESVVDDSQLPKDRFSAERLKGVDSTLKIQPAELGDSAMYLCASSPDPGAEAFFGQGTRLTVV.

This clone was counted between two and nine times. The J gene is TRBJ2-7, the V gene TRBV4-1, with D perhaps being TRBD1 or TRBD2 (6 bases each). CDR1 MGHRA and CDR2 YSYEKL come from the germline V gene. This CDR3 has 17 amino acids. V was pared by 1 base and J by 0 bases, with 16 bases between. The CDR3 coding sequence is TGCGCCAGCAGCCAAGTGGTGTACGGGGGCGCCTCCTACGAGCAGTACTTC. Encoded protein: CASSQVVYGGASYEQYF.

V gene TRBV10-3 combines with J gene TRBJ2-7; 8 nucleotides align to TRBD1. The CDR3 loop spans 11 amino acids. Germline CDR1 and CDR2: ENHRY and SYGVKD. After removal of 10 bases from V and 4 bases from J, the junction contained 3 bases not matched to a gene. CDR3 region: CATTGVYEQYF. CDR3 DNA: TGTGCCACGACAGGGGTTTACGAGCAGTACTTC.

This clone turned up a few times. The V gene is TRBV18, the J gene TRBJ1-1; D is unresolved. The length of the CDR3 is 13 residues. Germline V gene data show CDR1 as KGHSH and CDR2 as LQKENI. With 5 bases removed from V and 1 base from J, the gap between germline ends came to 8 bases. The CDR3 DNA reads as TGTGCCAGCTCATCGAGTTCGAACACTGAAGCTTTCTTT. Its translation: CASSSSSNTEAFF.

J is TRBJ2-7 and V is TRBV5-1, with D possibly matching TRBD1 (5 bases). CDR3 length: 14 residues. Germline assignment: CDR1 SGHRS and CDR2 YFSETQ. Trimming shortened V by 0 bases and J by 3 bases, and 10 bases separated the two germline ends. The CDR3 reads CASSLGQTNYEQYF. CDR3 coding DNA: TGCGCCAGCAGCTTGGGACAGACCAACTACGAGCAGTACTTC.

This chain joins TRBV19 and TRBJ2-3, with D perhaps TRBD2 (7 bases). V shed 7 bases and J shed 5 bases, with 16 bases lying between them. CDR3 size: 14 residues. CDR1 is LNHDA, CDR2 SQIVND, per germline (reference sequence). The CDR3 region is CASTKGGGVDTQYF. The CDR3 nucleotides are TGTGCCAGTACAAAAGGGGGAGGGGTAGATACGCAGTATTTT.

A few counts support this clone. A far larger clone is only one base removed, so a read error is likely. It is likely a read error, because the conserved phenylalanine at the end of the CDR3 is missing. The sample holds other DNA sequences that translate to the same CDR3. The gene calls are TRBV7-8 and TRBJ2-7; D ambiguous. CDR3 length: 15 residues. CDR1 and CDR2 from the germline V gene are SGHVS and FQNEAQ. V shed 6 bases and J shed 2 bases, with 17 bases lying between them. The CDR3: CASSFLRYSPYEQYL. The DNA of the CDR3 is TGTGCCAGCAGTTTCCTCCGCTACTCACCCTACGAGCAGTACTTA.

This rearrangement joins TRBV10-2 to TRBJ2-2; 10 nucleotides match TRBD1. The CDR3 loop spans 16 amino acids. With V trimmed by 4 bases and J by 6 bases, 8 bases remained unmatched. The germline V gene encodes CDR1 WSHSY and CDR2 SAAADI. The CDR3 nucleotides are TGCGCCAGCAGTGTAGGCCGGGACAGGGGATCCGGGGAGCTGTTTTTT. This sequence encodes CASSVGRDRGSGELFF.

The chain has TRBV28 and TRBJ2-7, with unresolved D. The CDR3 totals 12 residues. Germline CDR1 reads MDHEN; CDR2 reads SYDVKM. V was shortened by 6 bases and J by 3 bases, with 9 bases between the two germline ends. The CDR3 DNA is TGTGCCAGCAGCGCTAATCGCTACGAGCAGTACTTC. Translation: CASSANRYEQYF.

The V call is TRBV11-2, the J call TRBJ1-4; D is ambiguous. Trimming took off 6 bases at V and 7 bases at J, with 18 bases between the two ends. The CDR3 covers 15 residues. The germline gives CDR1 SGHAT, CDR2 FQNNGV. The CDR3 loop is CASSPHSNPSEKLFF. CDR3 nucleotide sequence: TGTGCCAGCAGTCCCCACTCGAACCCGTCTGAAAAACTGTTTTTT.

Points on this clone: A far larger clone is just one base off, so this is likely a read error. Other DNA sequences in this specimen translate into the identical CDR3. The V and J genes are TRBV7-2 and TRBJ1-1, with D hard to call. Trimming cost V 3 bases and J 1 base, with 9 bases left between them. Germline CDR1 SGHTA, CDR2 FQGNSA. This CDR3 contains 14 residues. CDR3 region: CASSLQPQNTEAFF. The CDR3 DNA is TGTGCCAGCAGCTTGCAGCCGCAGAACACTGAAGCTTTCTTT. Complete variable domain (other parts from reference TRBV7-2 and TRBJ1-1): GAGVSQSPSNKVTEKGKDVELRCDPISGHTALYWYRQSLGQGLEFLIYFQGNSAPDKSGLPSDRFSAERTGGSVSTLTIQRTQQEDSAVYLCASSLQPQNTEAFFGQGTRLTVV.

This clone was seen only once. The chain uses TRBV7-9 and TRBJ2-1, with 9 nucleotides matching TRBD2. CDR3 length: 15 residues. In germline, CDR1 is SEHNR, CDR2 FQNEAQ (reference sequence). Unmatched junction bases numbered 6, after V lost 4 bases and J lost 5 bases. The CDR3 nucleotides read TGTGCCAGCAGCTGGCTAGCGGGGATTAACAATGAGCAGTTCTTC. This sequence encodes CASSWLAGINNEQFF.

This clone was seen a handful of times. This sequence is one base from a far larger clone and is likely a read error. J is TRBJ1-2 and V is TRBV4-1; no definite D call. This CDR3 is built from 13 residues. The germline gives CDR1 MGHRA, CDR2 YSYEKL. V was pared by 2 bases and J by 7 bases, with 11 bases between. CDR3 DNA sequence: TGCGCCAGCAGCCAATATTCCCCGACTGGCTACACCTTC. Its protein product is CASSQYSPTGYTF.

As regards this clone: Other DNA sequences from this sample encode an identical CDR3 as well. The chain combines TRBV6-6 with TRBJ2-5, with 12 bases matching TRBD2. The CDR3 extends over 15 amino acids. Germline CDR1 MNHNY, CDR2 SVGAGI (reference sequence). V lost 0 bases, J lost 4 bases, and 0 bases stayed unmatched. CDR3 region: CASSYSGLAGETQYF. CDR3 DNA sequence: TGTGCCAGCAGTTACTCGGGACTAGCGGGAGAGACCCAGTACTTC.

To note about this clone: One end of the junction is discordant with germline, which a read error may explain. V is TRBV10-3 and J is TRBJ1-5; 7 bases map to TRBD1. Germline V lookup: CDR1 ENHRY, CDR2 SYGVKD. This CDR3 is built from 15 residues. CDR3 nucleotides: TGTGCCAGCAGTCTCCGACAGGGTTTAGAACAGCCCCAGCATTTT. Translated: CASSLRQGLEQPQHF.

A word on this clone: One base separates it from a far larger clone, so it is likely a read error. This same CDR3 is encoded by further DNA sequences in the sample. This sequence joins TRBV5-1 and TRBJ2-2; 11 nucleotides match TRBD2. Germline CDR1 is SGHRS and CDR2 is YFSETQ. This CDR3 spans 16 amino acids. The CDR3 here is CASSPSGRTDTGELFF. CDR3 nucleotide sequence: TGTGCCAGCAGCCCTAGCGGGAGGACGGACACCGGGGAGCTGTTTTTT.

CDR3 sequence reads: CASSRSSRDDKETQYF. In DNA form, the CDR3 reads TGTGCCAGCAGCCGCAGCTCCCGGGACGACAAAGAGACCCAGTACTTC. The chain carries TRBV4-2 and TRBJ2-5; D tentatively fits TRBD1 or TRBD2 (5 bases each). CDR1 and CDR2 (germline): LGHNA, YNFKEQ. CDR3 length equals 16 residues. V dropped 4 bases and J dropped 3 bases, with 18 bases sitting between them.

DNA of the CDR3: TGTGCCAGCAGCCGAGGGACAGGTATTATGAACACTGAAGCTTTCTTT. Its protein is CASSRGTGIMNTEAFF. This rearrangement joins TRBV7-9 to TRBJ1-1, with TRBD1 identical over 8 bases. Germline values: CDR1 SEHNR, CDR2 FQNEAQ (reference sequence). J lost 0 bases, V lost 5 bases, and 8 bases had no gene match. The CDR3 has 16 residues.

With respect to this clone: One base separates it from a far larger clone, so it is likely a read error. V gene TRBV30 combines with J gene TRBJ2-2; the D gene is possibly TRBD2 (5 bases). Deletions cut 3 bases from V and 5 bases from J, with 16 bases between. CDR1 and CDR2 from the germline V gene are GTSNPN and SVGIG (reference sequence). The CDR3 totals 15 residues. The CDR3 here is CAWRAPGRTTGELFF. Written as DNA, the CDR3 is TGTGCCTGGAGAGCCCCGGGAAGGACTACCGGGGAGCTGTTTTTT.